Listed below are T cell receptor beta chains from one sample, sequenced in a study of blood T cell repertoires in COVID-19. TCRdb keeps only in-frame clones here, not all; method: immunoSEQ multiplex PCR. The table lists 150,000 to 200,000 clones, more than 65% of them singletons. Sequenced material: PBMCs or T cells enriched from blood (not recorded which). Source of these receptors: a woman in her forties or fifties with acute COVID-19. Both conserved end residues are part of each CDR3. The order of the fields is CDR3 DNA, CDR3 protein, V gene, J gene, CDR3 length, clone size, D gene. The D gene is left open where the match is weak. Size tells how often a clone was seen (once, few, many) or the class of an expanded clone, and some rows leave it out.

cdr3_nt: TGTGCCAGCAGTTCTAGCGGCGGCTACACCTTC; cdr3_aa: CASSSSGGYTF; v_call: TRBV6-5; j_call: TRBJ1-2; cdr3_length: 11; clone_size: -; d_call: -
cdr3_nt: TGCGCCAGCAACACAGGGGGAGGTGGGACTGAAGCTTTCTTT; cdr3_aa: CASNTGGGGTEAFF; v_call: TRBV5-1; j_call: TRBJ1-1; cdr3_length: 14; clone_size: -; d_call: TRBD1
cdr3_nt: TGTGCCAGCAGCTTAACTTCGCGGACTGAAGCTTTCTTT; cdr3_aa: CASSLTSRTEAFF; v_call: TRBV7-2; j_call: TRBJ1-1; cdr3_length: 13; clone_size: -; d_call: -
cdr3_nt: TGCGCCAGCAGCCCAGGGGACAGGGACACCGGGGAGCTGTTTTTT; cdr3_aa: CASSPGDRDTGELFF; v_call: TRBV5-1; j_call: TRBJ2-2; cdr3_length: 15; clone_size: few; d_call: TRBD1
cdr3_nt: TGCGCCAGCACTCTAGCGGGGCCTTGGACCCAGTACTTC; cdr3_aa: CASTLAGPWTQYF; v_call: TRBV10-2; j_call: TRBJ2-5; cdr3_length: 13; clone_size: once; d_call: TRBD2
cdr3_nt: TGTGCCAGCAGCGTATGGCCTAATGAAAAACTGTTTTTT; cdr3_aa: CASSVWPNEKLFF; v_call: TRBV9; j_call: TRBJ1-4; cdr3_length: 13; clone_size: once; d_call: -
cdr3_nt: TGCGCCAGCAGCTTGGGGGACAGGGTGTCCGCTGAAGCTTTCTTT; cdr3_aa: CASSLGDRVSAEAFF; v_call: TRBV5-1; j_call: TRBJ1-1; cdr3_length: 15; clone_size: -; d_call: TRBD1
cdr3_nt: TGTGCCAGTAAGAGGCCCCCGGGAGAGACCCAGTACTTC; cdr3_aa: CASKRPPGETQYF; v_call: TRBV19; j_call: TRBJ2-5; cdr3_length: 13; clone_size: -; d_call: -
cdr3_nt: TGTGCCAGCAAAGGGCTTCCCGGGACAGGAACCTCTGGGGCCAACGTCCTGACTTTC; cdr3_aa: CASKGLPGTGTSGANVLTF; v_call: TRBV28; j_call: TRBJ2-6; cdr3_length: 19; clone_size: -; d_call: TRBD1
cdr3_nt: TGTGCCAGCAGTTTATACGTGGGGGGGACAGGGATTTATGGCTACACCTTC; cdr3_aa: CASSLYVGGTGIYGYTF; v_call: TRBV28; j_call: TRBJ1-2; cdr3_length: 17; clone_size: -; d_call: TRBD1
cdr3_nt: TGTGCCGGATCAGGGTTAAATAGCAATCAGCCCCAGCATTTT; cdr3_aa: CAGSGLNSNQPQHF; v_call: TRBV2; j_call: TRBJ1-5; cdr3_length: 14; clone_size: -; d_call: -
cdr3_nt: TGTGCCAGCAGCCCAAGCCTACGCTCTGGAAACACCATATATTTT; cdr3_aa: CASSPSLRSGNTIYF; v_call: TRBV9; j_call: TRBJ1-3; cdr3_length: 15; clone_size: -; d_call: -
cdr3_nt: TGTGCCAGCAGTGTCATACAGGGCCTGGACACTGAAGCTTTCTTT; cdr3_aa: CASSVIQGLDTEAFF; v_call: TRBV2; j_call: TRBJ1-1; cdr3_length: 15; clone_size: -; d_call: -
cdr3_nt: TGTGCCAGCAGCCCGAGACTAGCGGGGTTAGAAGAGACCCAGTACTTC; cdr3_aa: CASSPRLAGLEETQYF; v_call: TRBV3-1/TRBV3-2; j_call: TRBJ2-5; cdr3_length: 16; clone_size: -; d_call: TRBD2
cdr3_nt: TGCAGTGCTAGTGGTCAGAACATGAACACTGAAGCTTTCTTT; cdr3_aa: CSASGQNMNTEAFF; v_call: TRBV20-1; j_call: TRBJ1-1; cdr3_length: 14; clone_size: once; d_call: -
cdr3_nt: TGTGCCAGTAGTATCTCCCCGGGACAGGGGGCGTTCGGGGAGCTGTTTTTT; cdr3_aa: CASSISPGQGAFGELFF; v_call: TRBV19; j_call: TRBJ2-2; cdr3_length: 17; clone_size: -; d_call: TRBD1